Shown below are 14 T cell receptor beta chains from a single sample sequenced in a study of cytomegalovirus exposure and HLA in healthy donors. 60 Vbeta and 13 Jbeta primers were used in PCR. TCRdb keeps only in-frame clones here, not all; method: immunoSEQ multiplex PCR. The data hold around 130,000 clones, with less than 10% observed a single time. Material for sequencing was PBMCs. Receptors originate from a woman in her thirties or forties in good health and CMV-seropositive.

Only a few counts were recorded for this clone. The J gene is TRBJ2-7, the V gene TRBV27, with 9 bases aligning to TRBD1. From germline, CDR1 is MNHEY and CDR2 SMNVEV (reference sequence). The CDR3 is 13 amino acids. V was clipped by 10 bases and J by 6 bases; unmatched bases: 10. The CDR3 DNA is TGTGCCACAACCTCGGGACAGGGCTCCGAGCAGTACTTC. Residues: CATTSGQGSEQYF.

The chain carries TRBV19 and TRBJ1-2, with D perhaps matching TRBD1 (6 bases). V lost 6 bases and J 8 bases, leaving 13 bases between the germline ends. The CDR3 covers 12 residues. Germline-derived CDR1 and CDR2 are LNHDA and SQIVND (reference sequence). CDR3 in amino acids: CASRGAQIGYTF. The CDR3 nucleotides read TGTGCCAGTAGGGGGGCCCAAATAGGCTACACCTTC.

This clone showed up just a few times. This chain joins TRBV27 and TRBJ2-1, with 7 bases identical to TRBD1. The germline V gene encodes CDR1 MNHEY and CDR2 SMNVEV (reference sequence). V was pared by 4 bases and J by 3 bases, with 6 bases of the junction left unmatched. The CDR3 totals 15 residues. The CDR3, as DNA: TGTGCCAGCAGTTCCAGGGACAGCGGCTACAATGAGCAGTTCTTC. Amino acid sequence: CASSSRDSGYNEQFF.

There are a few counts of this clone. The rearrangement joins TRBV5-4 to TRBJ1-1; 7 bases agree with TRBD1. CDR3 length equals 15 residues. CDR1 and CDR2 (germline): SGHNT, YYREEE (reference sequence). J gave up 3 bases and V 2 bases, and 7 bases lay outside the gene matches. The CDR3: CASSFRQGSDTEAFF. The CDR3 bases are TGTGCCAGCAGCTTCCGACAGGGATCAGACACTGAAGCTTTCTTT.

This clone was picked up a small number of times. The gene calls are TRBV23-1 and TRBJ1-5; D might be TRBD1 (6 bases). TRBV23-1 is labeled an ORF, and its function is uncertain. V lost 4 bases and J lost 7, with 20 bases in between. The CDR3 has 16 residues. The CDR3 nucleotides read TGCGCCAGCAGTCGCCTCGGGAACAGGGATGGGCAGCCCCAGCATTTT. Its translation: CASSRLGNRDGQPQHF.

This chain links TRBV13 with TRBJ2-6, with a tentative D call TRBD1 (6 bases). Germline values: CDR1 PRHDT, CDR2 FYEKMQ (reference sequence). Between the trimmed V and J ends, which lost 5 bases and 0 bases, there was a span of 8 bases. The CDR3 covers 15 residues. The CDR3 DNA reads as TGTGCCAGCAGCCTCAGGGGCTCTGGGGCCAACGTCCTGACTTTC. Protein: CASSLRGSGANVLTF.

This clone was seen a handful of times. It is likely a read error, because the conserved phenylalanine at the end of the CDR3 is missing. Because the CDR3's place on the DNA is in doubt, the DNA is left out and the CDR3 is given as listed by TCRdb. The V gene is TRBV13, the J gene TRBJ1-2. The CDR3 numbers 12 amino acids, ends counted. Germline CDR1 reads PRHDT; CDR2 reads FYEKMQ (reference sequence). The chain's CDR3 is CASSFPDGEVRY.

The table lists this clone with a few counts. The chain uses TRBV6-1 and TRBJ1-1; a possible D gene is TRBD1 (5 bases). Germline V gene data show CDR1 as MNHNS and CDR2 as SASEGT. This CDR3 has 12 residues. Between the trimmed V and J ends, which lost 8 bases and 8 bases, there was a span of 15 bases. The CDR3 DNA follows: TGTGCCAGCTCACTCTTGCAGGGCGAAGCTTTCTTT. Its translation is CASSLLQGEAFF.

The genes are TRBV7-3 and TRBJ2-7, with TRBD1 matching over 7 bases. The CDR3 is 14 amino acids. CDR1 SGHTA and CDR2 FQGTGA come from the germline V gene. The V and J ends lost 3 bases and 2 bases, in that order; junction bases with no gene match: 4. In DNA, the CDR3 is TGTGCCAGCAGCTTGGGGGACAGTCCCTACGAGCAGTACTTC. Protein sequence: CASSLGDSPYEQYF. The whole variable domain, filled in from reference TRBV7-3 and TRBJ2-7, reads GAGVSQTPSNKVTEKGKYVELRCDPISGHTALYWYRQSLGQGPEFLIYFQGTGAADDSGLPNDRFFAVRPEGSVSTLKIQRTERGDSAVYLCASSLGDSPYEQYFGPGTRLTVT.

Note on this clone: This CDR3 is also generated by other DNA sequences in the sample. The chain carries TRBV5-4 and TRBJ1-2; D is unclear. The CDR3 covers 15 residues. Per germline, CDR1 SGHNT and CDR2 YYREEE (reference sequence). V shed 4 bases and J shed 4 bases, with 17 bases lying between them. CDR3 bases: TGTGCCAGCAGCCCCCGGGGAGGGTTCGTCTATGGCTACACCTTC. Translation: CASSPRGGFVYGYTF. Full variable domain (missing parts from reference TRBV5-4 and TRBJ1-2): ETGVTQSPTHLIKTRGQQVTLRCSSQSGHNTVSWYQQALGQGPQFIFQYYREEENGRGNFPPRFSGLQFPNYSSELNVNALELDDSALYLCASSPRGGFVYGYTFGSGTRLTVV.

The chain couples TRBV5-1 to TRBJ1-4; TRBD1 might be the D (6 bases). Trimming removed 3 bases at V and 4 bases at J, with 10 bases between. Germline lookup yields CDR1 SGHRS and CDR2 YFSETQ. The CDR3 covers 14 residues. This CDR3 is CASSSQGSNEKLFF. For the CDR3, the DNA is TGCGCCAGCAGCTCACAGGGAAGTAATGAAAAACTGTTTTTT.

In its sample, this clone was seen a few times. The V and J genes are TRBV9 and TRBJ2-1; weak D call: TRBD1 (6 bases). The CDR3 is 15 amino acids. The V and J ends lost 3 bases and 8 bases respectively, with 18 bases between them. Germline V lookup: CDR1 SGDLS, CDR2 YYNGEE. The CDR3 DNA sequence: TGTGCCAGCAGCGCAGGGGATTACCCCCAGGATGAGCAGTTCTTC. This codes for CASSAGDYPQDEQFF.

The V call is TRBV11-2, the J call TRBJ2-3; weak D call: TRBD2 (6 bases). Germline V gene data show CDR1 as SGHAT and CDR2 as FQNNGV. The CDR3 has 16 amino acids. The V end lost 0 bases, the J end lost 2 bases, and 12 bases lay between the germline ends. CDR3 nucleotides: TGTGCCAGCAGCTTAGATAGGAGGGGCTTCACAGATACGCAGTATTTT. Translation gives CASSLDRRGFTDTQYF.

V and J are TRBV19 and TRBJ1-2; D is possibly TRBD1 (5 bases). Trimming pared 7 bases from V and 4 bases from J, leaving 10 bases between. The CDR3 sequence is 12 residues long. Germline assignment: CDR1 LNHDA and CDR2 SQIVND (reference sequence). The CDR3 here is CASKGQGYGYTF. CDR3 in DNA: TGTGCCAGTAAAGGACAAGGCTATGGCTACACCTTC.